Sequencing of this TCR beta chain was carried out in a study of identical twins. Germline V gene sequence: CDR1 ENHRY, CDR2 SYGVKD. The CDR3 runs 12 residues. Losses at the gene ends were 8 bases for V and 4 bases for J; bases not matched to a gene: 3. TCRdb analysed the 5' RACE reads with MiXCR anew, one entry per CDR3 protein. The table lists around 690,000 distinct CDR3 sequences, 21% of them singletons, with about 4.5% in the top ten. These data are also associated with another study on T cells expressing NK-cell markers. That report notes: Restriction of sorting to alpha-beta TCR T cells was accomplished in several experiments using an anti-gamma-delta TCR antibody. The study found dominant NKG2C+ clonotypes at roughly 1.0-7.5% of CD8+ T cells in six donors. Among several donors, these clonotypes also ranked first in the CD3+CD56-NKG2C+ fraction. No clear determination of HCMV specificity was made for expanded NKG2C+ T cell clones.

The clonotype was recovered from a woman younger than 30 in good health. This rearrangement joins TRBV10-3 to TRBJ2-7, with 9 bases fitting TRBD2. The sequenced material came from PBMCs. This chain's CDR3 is CAIAGGPYEQYF. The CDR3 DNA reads TGTGCCATCGCGGGAGGGCCATACGAGCAGTACTTC.